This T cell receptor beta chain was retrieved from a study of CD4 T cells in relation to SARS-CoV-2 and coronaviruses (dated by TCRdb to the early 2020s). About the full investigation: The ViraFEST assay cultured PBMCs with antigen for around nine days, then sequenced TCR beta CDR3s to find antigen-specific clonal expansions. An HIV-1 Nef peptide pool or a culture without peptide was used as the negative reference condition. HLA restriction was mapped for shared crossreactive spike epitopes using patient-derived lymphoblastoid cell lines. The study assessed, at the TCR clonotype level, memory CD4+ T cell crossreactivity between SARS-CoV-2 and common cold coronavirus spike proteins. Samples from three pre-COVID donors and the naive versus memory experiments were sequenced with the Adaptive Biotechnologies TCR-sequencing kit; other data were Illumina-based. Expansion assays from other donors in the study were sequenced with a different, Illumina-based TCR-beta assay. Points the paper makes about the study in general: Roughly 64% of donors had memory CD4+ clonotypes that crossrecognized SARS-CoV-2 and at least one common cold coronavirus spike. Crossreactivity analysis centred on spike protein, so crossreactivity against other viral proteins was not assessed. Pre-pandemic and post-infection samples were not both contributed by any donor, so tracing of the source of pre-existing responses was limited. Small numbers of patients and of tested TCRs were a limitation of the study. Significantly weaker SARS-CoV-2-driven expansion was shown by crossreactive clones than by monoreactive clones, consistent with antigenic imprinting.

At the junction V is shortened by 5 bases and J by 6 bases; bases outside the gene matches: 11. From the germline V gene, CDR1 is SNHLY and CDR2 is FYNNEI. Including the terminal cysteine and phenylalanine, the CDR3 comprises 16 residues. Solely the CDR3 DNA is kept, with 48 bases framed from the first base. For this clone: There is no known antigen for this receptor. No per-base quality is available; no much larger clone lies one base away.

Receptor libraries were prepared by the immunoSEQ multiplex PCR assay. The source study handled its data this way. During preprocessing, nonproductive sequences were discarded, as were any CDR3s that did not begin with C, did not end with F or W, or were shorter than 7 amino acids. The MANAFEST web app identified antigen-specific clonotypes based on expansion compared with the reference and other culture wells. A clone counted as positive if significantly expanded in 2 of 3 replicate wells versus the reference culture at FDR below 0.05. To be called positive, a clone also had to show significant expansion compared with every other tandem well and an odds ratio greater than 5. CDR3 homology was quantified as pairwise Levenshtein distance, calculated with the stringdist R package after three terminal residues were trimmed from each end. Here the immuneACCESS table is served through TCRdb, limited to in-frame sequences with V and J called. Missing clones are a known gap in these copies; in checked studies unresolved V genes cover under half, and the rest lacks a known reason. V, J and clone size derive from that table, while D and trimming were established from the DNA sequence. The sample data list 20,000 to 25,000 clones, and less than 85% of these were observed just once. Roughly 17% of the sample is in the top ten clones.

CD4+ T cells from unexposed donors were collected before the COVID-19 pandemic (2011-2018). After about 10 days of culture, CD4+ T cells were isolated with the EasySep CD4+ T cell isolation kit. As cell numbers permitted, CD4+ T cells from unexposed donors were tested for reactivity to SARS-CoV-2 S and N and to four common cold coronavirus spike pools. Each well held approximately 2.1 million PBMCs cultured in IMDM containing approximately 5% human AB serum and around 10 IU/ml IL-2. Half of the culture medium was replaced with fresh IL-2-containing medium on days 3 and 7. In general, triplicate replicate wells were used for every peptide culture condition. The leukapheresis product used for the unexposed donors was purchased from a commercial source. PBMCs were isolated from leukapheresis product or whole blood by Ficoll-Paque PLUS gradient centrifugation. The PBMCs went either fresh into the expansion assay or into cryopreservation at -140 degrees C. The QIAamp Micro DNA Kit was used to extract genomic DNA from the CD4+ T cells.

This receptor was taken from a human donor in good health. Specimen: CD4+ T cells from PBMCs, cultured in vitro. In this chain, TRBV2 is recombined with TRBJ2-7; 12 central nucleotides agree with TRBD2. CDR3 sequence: CASSRLTSGRTFEQYF. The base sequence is TGTGCCAGCAGTCGGCTGACTAGCGGGAGAACGTTCGAGCAGTACTTC.